The sequence of this TCR beta chain was determined in a study of regulatory T cells in long-lasting Graves disease. The CDR3 covers 14 residues. Germline values: CDR1 SEHNR, CDR2 FQNEAQ (reference sequence). V shed 5 bases and J shed 7 bases, with 17 bases lying between them. Relying on iRepertoire HTBI primers and Arm-PCR of CDR3 regions, the team built TCR beta libraries. TCRdb ran MiXCR on the multiplex PCR reads and lists one entry per CDR3 protein. The data show 300,000 to 400,000 distinct CDR3 sequences, 18% seen once. Time point defined: newly diagnosed GD, antithyroid drugs for less than 3 months. There was RNA extracted from PBMCs, and the TCR library was made from it. A volume of approximately 10 milliliters of peripheral blood was collected in EDTA tubes. This clonotype was detected many times. The target antigen is unknown. General study findings and limits: With persistent disease, TRBV28, TRBJ1-2 and TRBJ2-5 were the favored segments.

The sequencing used peripheral blood mononuclear cells (PBMCs), collected at new diagnosis, from a patient treated with antithyroid drugs. The chain has TRBV7-9 and TRBJ1-2; possibly TRBD1 for D (5 bases). The TCR comes from a female donor with Graves disease. CDR3 in amino acids: CASSQRAGLGGYTF. Written as DNA, the CDR3 is TGTGCCAGCAGCCAGCGTGCGGGGCTGGGTGGCTACACCTTC.